The source of this T cell receptor (beta chain) is a study of control samples from healthy donors and cancer patients. This clone has just one count. With 3 bases removed from V and 6 bases from J, the gap between germline ends came to 9 bases. CDR1 and CDR2 from the germline V gene are SGHDT and YYEEEE. The CDR3 covers 13 residues. The repertoire was sequenced with immunoSEQ multiplex PCR; TCRdb's copy has only in-frame clones and lacks some. Of 99,000 or so clones listed, 82% are singletons. The clonotype comes from a man in his 60s in good health. The chain couples TRBV5-6 to TRBJ1-4; no firm D call. Sequencing used blood. CDR3: CASSWVEDEKLFF. The CDR3 DNA reads as TGTGCCAGCAGCTGGGTCGAGGATGAAAAACTGTTTTTT.